This T cell receptor beta chain was obtained from a study of T cells in localized non-small cell lung cancer. The V end lost 3 bases, the J end lost 5 bases, and 15 bases lay between the germline ends. The CDR3 is made up of 14 amino acids. Per the germline V gene, CDR1 is SGHRS and CDR2 is YFSETQ. The method was immunoSEQ multiplex PCR; TCRdb's version includes in-frame clones alone and lacks a portion of them. The data hold around 70,000 clones, with approximately 84% observed a single time. The sequences come from peripheral blood, collected before any cancer treatment. V is TRBV5-1 and J is TRBJ2-7; possible D gene TRBD2, 6 bases. The receptor was derived from a female donor of 60 years or more with stage I lung adenocarcinoma. The CDR3 sequence is CASSSGPWGDEQYF. The CDR3 region has the DNA TGCGCCAGCAGCTCGGGACCCTGGGGGGACGAGCAGTACTTC.